The TCR beta chain under discussion was sequenced for a study of T cell responses to AZD1222 COVID-19 vaccine (dated by TCRdb to the early 2020s). With respect to the entire study: AZD1222 recipients whose second dose came at about 4 weeks and those whose second dose came at about 12 weeks were combined into one group, since spike-specific TCR depth and breadth did not differ between the two schedules. A total of 230 to 250 trial participants underwent TCR sequencing, of whom nearly 210 received two doses of AZD1222 and 26 received two doses of the MenACWY control vaccine. Trial participants were enrolled by age into subgroups of 18-55, 56-69 and 70-plus years, and about 150, 27 and 61 TCR-sequenced participants, respectively, were included in these subgroups. The paper's findings and limits, for the study overall: After two AZD1222 doses, both the breadth and the depth of spike-specific TCRs were significantly higher than at day 0 and than in MenACWY recipients. Vaccine-associated CD4 TCRs spanned the whole spike protein, with dominant responses in regions 160-218 and 743-854. Nearly half of unique spike-specific TCRs reportedly recognized epitopes outside regions mutated in the B.1.351 and B.1.1.7 variants. In the small 56-69-year group, the increase in depth fell short of significance, most likely because of low power. Conclusions about previously exposed vaccinees were limited because only six AZD1222 recipients were SARS-CoV-2 seropositive at baseline. Because no samples from the day 14 peak response were available, repertoires could be characterized only after the peak T cell response. Participants were mostly white British and included more females than males, and it was suggested by the authors that clonal diversity may have been underestimated.

Comment on this clone: The antigen it recognizes is unknown. No per-base quality is available; no much larger clone lies one base away.

The CDR3 regions of human TCRbeta chains were analyzed by immunosequencing. The study's own analysis went as follows. Repertoire TCRs were matched against a reference library of SARS-CoV-2-specific TCRs generated with the MIRA antigen-specificity platform. Breadth meant the fraction of unique TCRs that were SARS-CoV-2-associated, whereas depth meant the fraction of total T cells that were SARS-CoV-2-associated. Using the MIRA data, every spike-specific TCR was mapped to the spike region that the TCR reacted to and assigned to either a CD4 or a CD8 class. Log10-transformed breadth and depth values were compared by one-way ANOVA with Sidak's multiple comparisons tests. TCRdb stores this immuneACCESS table with in-frame sequences only. Part of the clones is absent; in the studies checked, under half of the shortfall reflects unresolved V genes, and no reason is known for the rest. That table gives V, J and clone size, and the DNA gave D and trimming. The sample table shows approximately 73,000 clones, and roughly 85% are seen once. 2.5% to 3% of the sample rests with the top ten.

Reading the label with the study, this specimen's time point is: baseline before first vaccination. The vaccinee samples were drawn from two UK trials, COV001 and COV002, one of which was a single-blind randomized controlled phase 2/3 trial testing AZD1222 (ChAdOx1 nCoV-19) in healthy adults. For TCRbeta chain sequencing, PBMC samples from trial participants were taken at day 0 and at day 28 after the second dose. The sample consisted of peripheral blood, taken on day 0 of AZD1222 vaccination. This receptor was taken from an adult in good health.

The nucleotide sequence is TGTGCCAGTAGTCCTACAGGGACACTAGCCCTCCCTGGAAACACCATATATTTT. This yields the protein CASSPTGTLALPGNTIYF. The chain uses TRBV19 and TRBJ1-3, with a weak D call of TRBD1 (6 bases match). V loses 5 bases, J loses 2 bases, and the germline ends lie 22 bases apart. The CDR3 spans 18 residues, from the cysteine through the phenylalanine. The DNA shown is the 54-base CDR3, in frame from base 1. CDR1 LNHDA and CDR2 SQIVND were looked up in the germline V gene (reference sequence).